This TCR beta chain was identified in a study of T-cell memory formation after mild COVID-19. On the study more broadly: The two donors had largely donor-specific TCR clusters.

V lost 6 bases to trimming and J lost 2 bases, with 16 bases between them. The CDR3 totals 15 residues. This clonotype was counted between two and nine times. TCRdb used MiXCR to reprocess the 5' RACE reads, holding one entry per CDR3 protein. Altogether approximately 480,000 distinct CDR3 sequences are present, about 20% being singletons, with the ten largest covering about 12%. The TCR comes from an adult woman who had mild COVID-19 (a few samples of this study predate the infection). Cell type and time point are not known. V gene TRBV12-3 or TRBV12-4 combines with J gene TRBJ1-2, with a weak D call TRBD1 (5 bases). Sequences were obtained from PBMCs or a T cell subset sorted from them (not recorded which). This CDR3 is CASRPGPQLNYGYTF. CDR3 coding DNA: TGTGCCAGCAGACCGGGACCCCAATTGAACTATGGCTACACCTTC.